This T cell receptor beta chain is from a study of read filtering for tumor transcriptome and immune sequencing. As for the study in general: Whole-transcriptome libraries were prepared after DNase treatment.

Germline CDR1 SQVTM, CDR2 ANQGSEA. There are 13 residues in the CDR3. V lost 8 bases and J 7 bases, leaving 20 bases between the germline ends. Broader study findings: Even smaller IR-seq throughput identified most shared clonotypes. Dropping single-read clonotypes raised IR-seq and RNA-seq shared-clonotype correlation.

From about 400 ng of RNA, a library with molecular barcoded alpha/delta and beta/gamma adaptors was made. TCRdb itself ran the reads through MiXCR, one entry per CDR3 protein. The data hold 25,000 or so distinct CDR3 sequences, with 20% to 25% observed a single time. This clonotype appeared many times. Antigen unknown. This sequence was found in a donor aged 40 or older with multiple myeloma. The rearrangement links TRBV29-1 to TRBJ1-1; D is possibly TRBD1 (6 bases). Sample: a population of CD138-negative cells sorted from bone marrow. CDR3 DNA: TGCAGCACTCGGGGGGGGGCCTTGGGTGAAGCTTTCTTT. This translates into CSTRGGALGEAFF.